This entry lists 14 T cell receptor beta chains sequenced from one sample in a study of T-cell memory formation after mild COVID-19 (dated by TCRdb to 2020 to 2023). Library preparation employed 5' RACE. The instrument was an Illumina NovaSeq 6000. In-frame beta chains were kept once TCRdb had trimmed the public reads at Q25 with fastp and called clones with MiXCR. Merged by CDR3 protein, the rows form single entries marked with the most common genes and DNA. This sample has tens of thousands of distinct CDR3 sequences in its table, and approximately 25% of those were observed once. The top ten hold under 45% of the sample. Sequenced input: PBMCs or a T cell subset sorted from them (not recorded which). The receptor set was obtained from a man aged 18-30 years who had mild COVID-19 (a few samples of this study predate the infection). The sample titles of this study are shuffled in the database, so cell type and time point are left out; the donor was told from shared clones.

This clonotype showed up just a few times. This CDR3 reads CASSARGLAVYNEQFF. The CDR3 nucleotides read TGTGCCAGCAGTGCTCGAGGACTAGCGGTCTACAATGAGCAGTTCTTC. The rearrangement links TRBV27 to TRBJ2-1, with 10 bases identical to TRBD2. Germline V gene data show CDR1 as MNHEY and CDR2 as SMNVEV (reference sequence). V was clipped by 5 bases and J by 3 bases; unmatched bases: 7. The CDR3 spans 16 residues.

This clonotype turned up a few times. CDR3 sequence reads: CASSPAGTDYGYTF. The CDR3 DNA reads TGCGCCAGCAGCCCGGCTGGGACAGACTATGGCTACACCTTC. The J gene is TRBJ1-2, the V gene TRBV5-1, with 7 bases that match TRBD1. The length of the CDR3 is 14 residues. Trimming removed 4 bases from V and 3 bases from J; junction bases left unmatched: 6. The germline V gene has CDR1 SGHRS and CDR2 YFSETQ.

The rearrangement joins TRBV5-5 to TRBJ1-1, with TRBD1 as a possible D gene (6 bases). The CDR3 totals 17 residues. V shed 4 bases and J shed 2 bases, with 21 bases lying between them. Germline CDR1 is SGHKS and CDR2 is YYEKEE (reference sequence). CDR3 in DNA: TGTGCCAGCAGCCCCCCGTCGGGGGCCCAAGATAACACTGAAGCTTTCTTT. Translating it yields CASSPPSGAQDNTEAFF.

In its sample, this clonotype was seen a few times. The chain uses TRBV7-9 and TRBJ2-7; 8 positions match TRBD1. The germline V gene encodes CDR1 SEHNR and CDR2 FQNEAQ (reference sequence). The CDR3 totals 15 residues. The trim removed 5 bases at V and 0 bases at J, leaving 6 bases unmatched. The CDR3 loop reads CASSAGQALSYEQYV. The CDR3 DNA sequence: TGTGCCAGCAGCGCGGGACAGGCCCTCTCCTACGAGCAGTACGTC.

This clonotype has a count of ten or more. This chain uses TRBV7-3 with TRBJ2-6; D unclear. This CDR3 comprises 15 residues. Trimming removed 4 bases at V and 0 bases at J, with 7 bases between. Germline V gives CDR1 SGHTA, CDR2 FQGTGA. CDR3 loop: CASSSGLSGANVLTF. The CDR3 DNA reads TGTGCCAGCAGCTCGGGTCTCTCTGGGGCCAACGTCCTGACTTTC.

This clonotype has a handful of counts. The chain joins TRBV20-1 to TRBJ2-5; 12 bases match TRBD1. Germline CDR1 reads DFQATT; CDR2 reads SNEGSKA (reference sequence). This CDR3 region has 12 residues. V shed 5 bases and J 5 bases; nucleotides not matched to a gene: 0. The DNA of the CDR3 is TGCAGTGCTGGGACAGGGGGCGAGACCCAGTACTTC. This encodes CSAGTGGETQYF.

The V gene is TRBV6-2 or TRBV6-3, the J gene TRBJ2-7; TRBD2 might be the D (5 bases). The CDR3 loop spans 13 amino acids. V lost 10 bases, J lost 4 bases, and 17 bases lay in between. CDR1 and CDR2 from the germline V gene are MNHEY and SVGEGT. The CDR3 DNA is TGTGCCACCGCAGAACTAGTATGGTACGAGCAGTACGTC. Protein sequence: CATAELVWYEQYV.

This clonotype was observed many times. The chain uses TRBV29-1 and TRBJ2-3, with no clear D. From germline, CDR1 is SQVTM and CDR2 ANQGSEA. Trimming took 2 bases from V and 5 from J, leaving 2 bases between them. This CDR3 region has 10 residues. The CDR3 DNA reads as TGCAGCGTTGAAAGAGATACGCAGTATTTT. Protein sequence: CSVERDTQYF.

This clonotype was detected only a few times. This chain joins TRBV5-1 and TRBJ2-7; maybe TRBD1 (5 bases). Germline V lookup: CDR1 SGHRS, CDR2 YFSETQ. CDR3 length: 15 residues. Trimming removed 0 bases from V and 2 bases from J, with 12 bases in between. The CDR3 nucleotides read TGCGCCAGCAGCTTGGCCAAACAGGCCACCTACGAGCAGTACTTC. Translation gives CASSLAKQATYEQYF.

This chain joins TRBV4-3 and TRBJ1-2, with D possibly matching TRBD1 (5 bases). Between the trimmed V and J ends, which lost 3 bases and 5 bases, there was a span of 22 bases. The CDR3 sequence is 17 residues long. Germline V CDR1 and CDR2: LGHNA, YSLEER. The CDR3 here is CASSQAFPDGALYGYTF. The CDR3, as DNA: TGCGCCAGCAGCCAGGCGTTCCCTGATGGGGCCCTGTATGGCTACACCTTC.

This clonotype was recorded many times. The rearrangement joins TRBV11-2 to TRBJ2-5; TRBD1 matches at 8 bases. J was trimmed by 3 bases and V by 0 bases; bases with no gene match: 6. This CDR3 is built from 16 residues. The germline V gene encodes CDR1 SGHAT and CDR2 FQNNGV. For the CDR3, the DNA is TGTGCCAGCAGCTTAGATGGCAGGGGGCGGGAAGAGACCCAGTACTTC. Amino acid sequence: CASSLDGRGREETQYF.

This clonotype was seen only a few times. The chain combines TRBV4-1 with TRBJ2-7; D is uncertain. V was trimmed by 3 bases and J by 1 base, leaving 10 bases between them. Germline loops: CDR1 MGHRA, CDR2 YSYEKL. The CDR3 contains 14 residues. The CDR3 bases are TGCGCCAGCAGCCAGACCCCTGGATCCTACGAGCAGTACGTC. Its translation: CASSQTPGSYEQYV.

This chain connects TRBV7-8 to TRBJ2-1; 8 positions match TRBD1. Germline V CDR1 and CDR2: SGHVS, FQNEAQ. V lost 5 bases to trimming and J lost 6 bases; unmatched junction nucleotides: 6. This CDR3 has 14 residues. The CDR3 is CASSKDRGSNEQFF. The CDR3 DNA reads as TGTGCCAGCAGCAAAGACAGGGGAAGCAATGAGCAGTTCTTC.

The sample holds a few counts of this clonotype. The CDR3 protein is CASSQAWTSEGNEQFF. CDR3 nucleotide sequence: TGTGCCAGCAGCCAGGCGTGGACTAGCGAAGGAAATGAGCAGTTCTTC. The V gene is TRBV4-2, the J gene TRBJ2-1, with 9 bases that match TRBD2. In germline, CDR1 is LGHNA, CDR2 YNFKEQ. V was clipped by 3 bases and J by 7 bases; unmatched bases: 10. CDR3 size: 16 residues.